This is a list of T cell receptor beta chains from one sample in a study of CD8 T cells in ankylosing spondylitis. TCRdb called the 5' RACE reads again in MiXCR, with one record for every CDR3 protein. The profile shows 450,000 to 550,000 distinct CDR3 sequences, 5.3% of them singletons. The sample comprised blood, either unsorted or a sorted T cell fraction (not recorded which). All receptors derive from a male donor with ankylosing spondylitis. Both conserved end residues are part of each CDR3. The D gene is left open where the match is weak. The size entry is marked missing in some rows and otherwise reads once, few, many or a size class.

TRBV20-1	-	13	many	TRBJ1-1	CSAQGLGRTEAFF	TGCAGTGCTCAAGGACTGGGGAGGACTGAAGCTTTCTTT
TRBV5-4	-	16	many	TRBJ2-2	CASTRGGGRFTGELFF	TGTGCCAGCACCCGTGGTGGAGGGAGGTTCACCGGGGAGCTGTTTTTT
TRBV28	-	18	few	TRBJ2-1	CASSSPVRASRTYNEQFF	TGTGCCAGCAGCAGCCCAGTCCGTGCTAGCCGTACTTACAATGAGCAGTTCTTC
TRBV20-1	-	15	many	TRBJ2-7	CSAYKYPRDDYEQYF	TGCAGTGCCTATAAGTACCCCCGGGACGACTACGAGCAGTACTTC
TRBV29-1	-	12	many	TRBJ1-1	CSAGGGLAEAFF	TGCAGCGCCGGCGGGGGGCTTGCTGAAGCTTTCTTT
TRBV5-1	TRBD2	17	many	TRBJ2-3	CASSRGAAGGNTDTQYF	TGCGCCAGCAGCCGGGGCGCCGCGGGAGGGAACACAGATACGCAGTATTTT
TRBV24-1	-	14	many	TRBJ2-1	CATSDPNREDEQFF	TGTGCCACCAGTGATCCTAACAGGGAGGACGAGCAGTTCTTC
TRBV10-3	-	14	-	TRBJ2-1	CAISESAGYNEQFF	TGTGCCATCAGTGAGTCAGCAGGATACAATGAGCAGTTCTTC
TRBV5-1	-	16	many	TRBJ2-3	CASSLGAGPGTDTQYF	TGCGCCAGCAGCTTGGGGGCGGGACCTGGGACAGATACGCAGTATTTT
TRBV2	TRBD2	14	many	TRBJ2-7	CASFWTSGTDEQYF	TGTGCCAGCTTCTGGACTAGCGGGACTGACGAGCAGTACTTC
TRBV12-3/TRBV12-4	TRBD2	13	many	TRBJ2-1	CASGRTSSNEQFF	TGTGCCAGTGGAAGGACTAGTAGCAATGAGCAGTTCTTC
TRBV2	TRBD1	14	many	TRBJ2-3	CASSRQGLTDTQYF	TGTGCCAGCAGCAGACAGGGCCTCACAGATACGCAGTATTTT
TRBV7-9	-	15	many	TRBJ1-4	CASSLSRQGNEKLFF	TGTGCCAGCAGCTTAAGTCGGCAGGGGAATGAAAAACTGTTTTTT
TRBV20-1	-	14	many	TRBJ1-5	CSASRQNSNQPQHF	TGCAGTGCTAGTCGGCAAAATAGCAATCAGCCCCAGCATTTT
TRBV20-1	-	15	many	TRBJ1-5	CSARDRLTGNQPQHF	TGCAGTGCTAGAGATCGGCTTACGGGAAATCAGCCCCAGCATTTT
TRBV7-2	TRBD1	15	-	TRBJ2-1	CASTPGTGGDNEQFF	TGTGCCAGCACCCCGGGGACAGGGGGGGACAATGAGCAGTTCTTC
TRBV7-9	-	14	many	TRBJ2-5	CASSLGVGEETQYF	TGTGCCAGCAGCTTAGGCGTGGGCGAAGAGACCCAGTACTTC
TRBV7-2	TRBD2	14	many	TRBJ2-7	CASSPLAGPYEQYF	TGTGCCAGCAGCCCTCTAGCGGGGCCCTACGAGCAGTACTTC
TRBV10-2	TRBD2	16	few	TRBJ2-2	CASRGLAGVHTGELFF	TGCGCCAGCAGGGGACTAGCGGGAGTGCACACCGGGGAGCTGTTTTTT
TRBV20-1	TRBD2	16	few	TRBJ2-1	CSARDRLAVLYNEQFF	TGCAGTGCTAGAGATCGACTAGCGGTATTATACAATGAGCAGTTCTTC
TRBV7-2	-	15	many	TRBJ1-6	CASTFFGDGNSPLHF	TGTGCCAGCACGTTTTTTGGGGACGGGAATTCACCCCTCCACTTT
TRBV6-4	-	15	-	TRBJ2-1	CASTESALGYNEQFF	TGTGCCAGCACCGAGAGTGCGTTAGGCTACAATGAGCAGTTCTTC